This section outlines one T cell receptor (beta chain) sequence together with its context. Its matching antigen is unknown. This entry comes from a study of tumor-infiltrating lymphocytes in localized non-small cell lung cancer. The study, taken as a whole, reports: Different pieces of the same tissue were used for each assay. Higher tumor T cell infiltration than in uninvolved lung was supported by TCRbeta sequencing.

Trimming shortened V by 5 bases and J by 1 base, and 6 bases separated the two germline ends. The CDR3 is made up of 12 amino acids. From germline, CDR1 is SGHRS and CDR2 YFSETQ. Using immunoSEQ multiplex PCR, the repertoire was profiled, and TCRdb retains in-frame clones only, with some absent. The table has around 15,000 clones, more than 70% seen once; the top ten hold around 10%. Sequencing was done on a sample of uninvolved lung tissue not adjacent to the tumor. This sequence was found in a human donor with non-small cell lung cancer. This rearrangement joins TRBV5-1 to TRBJ2-5; D gene uncertain. CDR3 amino acids: CASRYPQETQYF. The CDR3 DNA sequence: TGCGCCAGCAGGTACCCCCAAGAGACCCAGTACTTC.